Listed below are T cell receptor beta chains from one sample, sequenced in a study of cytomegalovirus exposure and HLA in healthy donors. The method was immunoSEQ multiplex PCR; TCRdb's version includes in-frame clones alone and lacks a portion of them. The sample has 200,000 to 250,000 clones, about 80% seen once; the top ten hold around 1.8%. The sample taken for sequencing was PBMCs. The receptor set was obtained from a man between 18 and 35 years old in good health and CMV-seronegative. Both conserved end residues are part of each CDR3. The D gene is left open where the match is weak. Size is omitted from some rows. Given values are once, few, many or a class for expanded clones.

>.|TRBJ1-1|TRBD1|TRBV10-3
CAISPFGTGDTEAFF
TGTGCCATCAGCCCATTCGGGACAGGGGACACTGAAGCTTTCTTT
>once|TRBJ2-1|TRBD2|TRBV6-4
CASSGTSGRVTYNEQFF
TGTGCCAGCAGTGGGACTAGCGGGAGAGTAACCTACAATGAGCAGTTCTTC
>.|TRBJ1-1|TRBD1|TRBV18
CASSPQPGQADTEAFF
TGTGCCAGCTCACCACAACCGGGACAGGCGGACACTGAAGCTTTCTTT
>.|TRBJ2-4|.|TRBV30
CAWRSRAAKNIQYF
TGTGCCTGGAGATCCAGGGCAGCCAAAAACATTCAGTACTTC
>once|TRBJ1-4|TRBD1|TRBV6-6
CASNGQGHEKLFF
TGTGCCAGCAACGGACAGGGACACGAAAAACTGTTTTTT
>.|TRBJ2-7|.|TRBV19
CASSLLTDYEQCF
TGTGCCAGTAGCCTATTGACAGATTACGAGCAGTGCTTC
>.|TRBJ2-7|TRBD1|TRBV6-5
CASSYSGQGANEQYF
TGTGCCAGCAGTTACTCAGGGCAGGGGGCTAATGAGCAGTACTTC
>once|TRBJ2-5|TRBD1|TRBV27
CASSLSGTGAQETQYF
TGTGCCAGCAGTTTATCGGGGACAGGAGCTCAAGAGACCCAGTACTTC
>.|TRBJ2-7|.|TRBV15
CATSRGRSSSYEQYF
TGTGCCACCAGCAGAGGTCGATCGAGCTCCTACGAGCAGTACTTC
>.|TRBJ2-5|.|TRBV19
CASSLGGGRSETQYF
TGTGCCAGTAGTCTGGGGGGCGGGAGAAGCGAGACCCAGTACTTC
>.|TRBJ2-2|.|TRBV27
CASSSQFNTGELFF
TGTGCCAGCAGTTCTCAGTTTAACACCGGGGAGCTGTTTTTT
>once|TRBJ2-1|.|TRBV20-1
CSARRVNEQFF
TGCAGTGCTAGGAGAGTCAATGAGCAGTTCTTC
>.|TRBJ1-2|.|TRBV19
CASSIWTLREVSLSGYTF
TGTGCCAGTAGTATATGGACCCTACGGGAGGTCTCCCTGAGTGGCTACACCTTC
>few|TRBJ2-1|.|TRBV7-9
CASSLEGDHSYNEQFF
TGTGCCAGCAGCTTAGAGGGGGACCACTCCTACAATGAGCAGTTCTTC
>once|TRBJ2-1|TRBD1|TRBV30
CAWSVGTGFYNEQFF
TGTGCCTGGAGTGTCGGGACAGGGTTTTACAATGAGCAGTTCTTC
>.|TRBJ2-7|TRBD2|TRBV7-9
CASSLGGGEQYF
TGTGCCAGCAGCCTTGGGGGGGGAGAGCAGTACTTC
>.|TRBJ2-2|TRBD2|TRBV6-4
CASRRTSGISGELFF
TGTGCCAGCAGGAGGACTAGCGGGATATCCGGGGAGCTGTTTTTT
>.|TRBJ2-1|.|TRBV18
CASSPQNEQFF
TGTGCCAGCTCCCCCCAGAATGAGCAGTTCTTC
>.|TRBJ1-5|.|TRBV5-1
CASSLGGYSNQPQHF
TGCGCCAGCAGCTTGGGCGGGTATAGCAATCAGCCCCAGCATTTT
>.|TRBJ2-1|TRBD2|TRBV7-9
CASSFGTSRYNEQFF
TGTGCCAGCAGCTTTGGGACTAGCCGGTACAATGAGCAGTTCTTC
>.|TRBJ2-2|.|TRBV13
CASSLAGDTGELFF
TGTGCCAGCAGCTTAGCGGGGGACACCGGGGAGCTGTTTTTT
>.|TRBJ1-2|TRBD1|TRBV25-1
CASSGSQGEASGYTF
TGTGCCAGCAGTGGATCACAGGGGGAAGCTAGTGGCTACACCTTC
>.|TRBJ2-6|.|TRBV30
CAWSRGGQTSGANVLTF
TGTGCCTGGAGTCGAGGCGGGCAGACCTCTGGGGCCAACGTCCTGACTTTC
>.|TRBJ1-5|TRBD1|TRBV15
CATSRTGFDQPQHF
TGTGCCACCAGCAGGACAGGGTTCGATCAGCCCCAGCATTTT